Below, 8 T cell receptor beta chains from the same sample are listed, as sequenced in a study of blood T cell repertoires in COVID-19. The assay was immunoSEQ multiplex PCR, and TCRdb's table has in-frame clones only and misses some. Counted here are under 200,000 clones, around 90% occurring once; the ten biggest clones make up 20% to 25%. The specimen sequenced was peripheral blood. Receptors were obtained from a man in his sixties with active or convalescent COVID-19.

This clone was seen only once. The V gene is TRBV5-1, the J gene TRBJ1-1, with 8 bases that match TRBD1. Germline V gene data show CDR1 as SGHRS and CDR2 as YFSETQ. V was pared by 4 bases and J by 9 bases, with 11 bases of the junction left unmatched. This CDR3 region has 14 residues. The DNA of the CDR3 is TGCGCCAGCAGCGGGCAGGGGGCACAAGAGAAAGCTTTCTTT. It encodes CASSGQGAQEKAFF. Combining the CDR3 with reference TRBV5-1 and TRBJ1-1 gives the whole variable domain KAGVTQTPRYLIKTRGQQVTLSCSPISGHRSVSWYQQTPGQGLQFLFEYFSETQRNKGNFPGRFSGRQFSNSRSEMNVSTLELGDSALYLCASSGQGAQEKAFFGQGTRLTVV.

By share, this clone counts as medium-sized (0.01 to 0.1%). The chain joins TRBV6-5 to TRBJ2-5; possible D gene TRBD1, 6 bases. Trimming cost V 6 bases and J 5 bases, with 16 bases left between them. This CDR3 is built from 14 residues. Germline V gives CDR1 MNHEY, CDR2 SVGAGI. DNA of the CDR3: TGTGCCAGCAGGGCGGGTAGGGGGACGGAGACCCAGTACTTC. Its translation is CASRAGRGTETQYF.

This chain uses TRBV12-5 with TRBJ2-5; 8 bases match TRBD1. The CDR3 loop spans 14 amino acids. J was trimmed by 3 bases and V by 6 bases; bases with no gene match: 6. Looked up from germline, CDR1 is LGHNT and CDR2 is FRNRAP. CDR3 region: CASGTGQGEETQYF. DNA for the CDR3: TGTGCTAGTGGCACCGGACAGGGAGAAGAGACCCAGTACTTC.

The chain couples TRBV12-5 to TRBJ1-5; D unresolved. The CDR3 length is 13 residues. Germline-derived CDR1 and CDR2 are LGHNT and FRNRAP. V was pared by 6 bases and J by 2 bases, with 8 bases between. The CDR3 here is CASGTGGNQPQHF. CDR3 sequence (DNA): TGTGCTAGTGGGACGGGTGGCAATCAGCCCCAGCATTTT.

This chain joins TRBV6-5 and TRBJ1-1; D is ambiguous. V was cut by 10 bases and J by 1 base, with 13 bases left in between. Looked up from germline, CDR1 is MNHEY and CDR2 is SVGAGI. The CDR3 loop spans 13 amino acids. CDR3 nucleotides: TGTGCCACTAACTACCGGAGGAACACTGAAGCTTTCTTT. Protein product: CATNYRRNTEAFF.

The rearrangement links TRBV5-1 to TRBJ2-1; TRBD1 matches 7 bases. CDR1 and CDR2 (germline): SGHRS, YFSETQ. Unmatched junction bases numbered 7, after V lost 4 bases and J lost 3 bases. The CDR3 spans 15 residues. For the CDR3, the DNA is TGCGCCAGCAGCCGGGACAGCAAAGACTACAATGAGCAGTTCTTC. This gives the protein CASSRDSKDYNEQFF.

In its sample, this clone was seen once. The chain combines TRBV3-1 (or the pseudogene TRBV3-2) with TRBJ1-2; 7 bases fit TRBD1. V lost 2 bases and J lost 3; bases outside the gene matches: 12. Germline V lookup: CDR1 LGHDT, CDR2 YNNKEL (reference sequence). The CDR3 has 17 residues. The CDR3 region is CASSQKISRDRHYGYTF. CDR3 coding DNA: TGTGCCAGCAGCCAAAAGATTTCAAGGGACAGACACTATGGCTACACCTTC.

V gene TRBV7-9 combines with J gene TRBJ1-2; TRBD1 is a possible D gene (6 bases). CDR3 length equals 14 residues. Trimming removed 0 bases at V and 4 bases at J, with 9 bases between. Per germline, CDR1 SEHNR and CDR2 FQNEAQ (reference sequence). The CDR3 reads CASSLARGVYGYTF. In nucleotides, the CDR3 is TGTGCCAGCAGCTTAGCCAGGGGCGTCTATGGCTACACCTTC.